Each of the 25 T cell receptor beta chains below was sequenced from the same sample in a study of radiotherapy plus CTLA-4 blockade in lung cancer (dated by TCRdb to the late 2010s). The receptor library was made with the immunoSEQ multiplex PCR assay. TCRdb mirrors the immuneACCESS table, restricted to in-frame sequences. Some clones are absent from its copies; in checked studies, under half trace to an unresolved V gene, and the reason for the others is unknown. This sample lists roughly 98,000 clones; approximately 85% were detected once. Together, the top ten hold under 4% of the sample. The sequenced sample was peripheral blood, obtained from a patient treated with radiotherapy plus ipilimumab. The source is a human donor with non-small cell lung cancer who had a partial response to radiotherapy plus ipilimumab.

The CDR3 DNA reads as TGTGCCAGCAGCCCAGGGACAGGGACTCGGGACGAGCAGTACTTC. As protein: CASSPGTGTRDEQYF. V usage is TRBV6-4 and J usage is TRBJ2-7; TRBD1 agrees at 9 bases. The J segment lost 5 bases and the V segment lost 6 bases, leaving 11 bases of the junction unmatched. Germline assignment: CDR1 MRHNA and CDR2 SNTAGT. The CDR3 loop spans 15 amino acids.

The chain recombines TRBV7-3 with TRBJ2-3, with 8 positions matching TRBD2. Germline V gene data show CDR1 as SGHTA and CDR2 as FQGTGA. V was pared by 3 bases and J by 2 bases, with 10 bases of the junction left unmatched. CDR3 length equals 17 residues. DNA for the CDR3: TGTGCCAGCAGCTTGTCAGCACGCGGGAGGAACACAGATACGCAGTATTTT. It yields the protein CASSLSARGRNTDTQYF.

The V call is TRBV6-5, the J call TRBJ1-4, with 9 positions matching TRBD1. Germline trimming cut 2 bases from V and 10 bases from J; bases unmatched to any gene: 11. Germline assignment: CDR1 MNHEY and CDR2 SVGAGI. The CDR3 length is 16 residues. The CDR3 loop reads CASSYPQPGQGGKLFF. Written as DNA, the CDR3 is TGTGCCAGCAGTTACCCACAACCGGGACAGGGAGGAAAACTGTTTTTT.

The V gene is TRBV30, the J gene TRBJ2-3, with D perhaps matching TRBD2 (6 bases). In germline, CDR1 is GTSNPN, CDR2 SVGIG (reference sequence). The ends were cut back, 4 bases at V and 3 bases at J, with 11 bases in the middle. The CDR3 runs to 13 residues. The CDR3 sequence: CAWKGGTTDTQYF. The CDR3 DNA follows: TGTGCCTGGAAAGGCGGGACTACAGATACGCAGTATTTT.

The rearrangement joins TRBV21-1 to TRBJ2-7; no DNA check was done on the table's D call, TRBD1. TRBV21-1 is a listed pseudogene. This CDR3 has 20 residues. The CDR3 protein is CASSKALSRDRVSRWQEQYF. The CDR3 bases are TGTGCCAGCAGCAAAGCCCTATCGAGGGACAGGGTATCTCGGTGGCAAGAGCAGTACTTC.

The chain uses TRBV5-1 and TRBJ2-3; 12 bases align to TRBD1. The CDR3 is made up of 15 amino acids. Per germline, CDR1 SGHRS and CDR2 YFSETQ. J lost 4 bases, V lost 4 bases, and 4 bases had no gene match. Here the CDR3 reads CASSPGQGAPDTQYF. The CDR3 coding sequence is TGCGCCAGCAGCCCGGGACAGGGGGCCCCAGATACGCAGTATTTT.

The chain is built from TRBV7-6 and TRBJ2-7; 10 positions match TRBD1. The V segment lost 0 bases and the J segment 1 base; nucleotides outside the gene matches: 6. CDR3 length: 17 amino acids. Germline loops: CDR1 SGHVS, CDR2 FNYEAQ. The CDR3, as DNA: TGTGCCAGCAGCTTAGCTACCGGGACAGGGGTTTCCTACGAGCAGTACTTC. Amino acids: CASSLATGTGVSYEQYF.

This chain joins TRBV5-4 and TRBJ2-7, with 10 positions matching TRBD1. Unmatched junction bases numbered 8, after V lost 3 bases and J lost 5 bases. The CDR3 sequence is 15 residues long. CDR1 and CDR2 (germline): SGHNT, YYREEE (reference sequence). The CDR3 DNA follows: TGTGCCAGCAGCTCTAGACAGGGGGCTGGGAACGAGCAGTACTTC. Translating it yields CASSSRQGAGNEQYF.

The V call is TRBV5-3, the J call TRBJ2-7; D perhaps matches TRBD2 (7 bases). TRBV5-3 qualifies as an ORF whose function is uncertain. The length of the CDR3 is 18 residues. V dropped 3 bases and J dropped 2 bases, with 24 bases sitting between them. The CDR3 is CARSCPLRAAGHPYEQYF. The CDR3 DNA reads as TGTGCCAGAAGCTGCCCCCTCAGGGCAGCGGGACACCCCTACGAGCAGTACTTC.

V gene TRBV9 combines with J gene TRBJ2-5; perhaps TRBD1 as D (5 bases). The CDR3 runs to 14 residues. With 0 bases removed from V and 5 bases from J, the gap between germline ends came to 11 bases. Per the germline V gene, CDR1 is SGDLS and CDR2 is YYNGEE. CDR3: CASSVAAGRETQYF. CDR3 DNA sequence: TGTGCCAGCAGCGTAGCTGCAGGGCGGGAGACCCAGTACTTC.

The genes are TRBV19 and TRBJ2-6, with 7 bases identical to TRBD2. V shed 7 bases, J shed 0 bases, and the junction held 9 bases outside the gene matches. The CDR3 has 17 residues. Germline values: CDR1 LNHDA, CDR2 SQIVND (reference sequence). The CDR3 spells CASTGSGISSGANVLTF. CDR3 DNA sequence: TGTGCCAGTACGGGCAGCGGGATCAGCTCTGGGGCCAACGTCCTGACTTTC.

The chain couples TRBV11-2 to TRBJ2-5, with D tentatively TRBD2 (5 bases). Trimming pared 1 base from V and 3 bases from J, leaving 15 bases between. Per the germline V gene, CDR1 is SGHAT and CDR2 is FQNNGV. The CDR3 is 16 residues long. The DNA of the CDR3 is TGTGCCAGCAGCTTAGGGGCGGGTGTCTTGGAAGAGACCCAGTACTTC. Amino acids: CASSLGAGVLEETQYF.

J is TRBJ2-6 and V is TRBV18, with 9 bases matching TRBD1. The trim removed 4 bases at V and 0 bases at J, leaving 4 bases unmatched. From germline, CDR1 is KGHSH and CDR2 LQKENI. CDR3 length: 17 residues. This CDR3 reads CASSRGQGNSGANVLTF. The CDR3 bases are TGTGCCAGCTCACGGGGACAGGGAAACTCTGGGGCCAACGTCCTGACTTTC.

This clone has only one observation. The rearrangement links TRBV27 to TRBJ1-5; TRBD1 matches at 7 bases. The CDR3 is 15 amino acids. Trimming took 6 bases from V and 7 from J; bases not matched to a gene: 12. Germline V CDR1 and CDR2: MNHEY, SMNVEV (reference sequence). CDR3 coding DNA: TGTGCCAGCAGCTACACAGGGGTCGGCGGACAGCCCCAGCATTTT. Its protein is CASSYTGVGGQPQHF.

The rearrangement joins TRBV7-9 to TRBJ1-1; the D is unclear. Trimming removed 1 base at V and 0 bases at J, with 15 bases between. The CDR3 loop spans 17 amino acids. Per the germline V gene, CDR1 is SEHNR and CDR2 is FQNEAQ (reference sequence). CDR3 region: CASSLEGSSPLNTEAFF. The DNA of the CDR3 is TGTGCCAGCAGCTTAGAAGGGAGTAGTCCGCTGAACACTGAAGCTTTCTTT.

This clone showed up just once. V is TRBV4-1 and J is TRBJ2-3; D call uncertain. Per germline, CDR1 MGHRA and CDR2 YSYEKL. V was cut by 3 bases and J by 3 bases, with 16 bases left in between. The CDR3 has 16 residues. The CDR3 sequence is CASSHRSRVGTDTQYF. The CDR3 region has the DNA TGCGCCAGCAGCCATCGGTCCCGGGTTGGTACAGATACGCAGTATTTT.

The chain is built from TRBV21-1 and TRBJ1-1; the D segment call TRBD1 is taken from the table without a DNA check. TRBV21-1 is designated a pseudogene. The CDR3 loop spans 16 amino acids. Here the CDR3 reads CASSKVTGIACTEAFF. Written as DNA, the CDR3 is TGTGCCAGCAGCAAAGTAACAGGCATTGCGTGTACTGAAGCTTTCTTT.

The chain is built from TRBV7-2 and TRBJ2-7; the match to TRBD1 covers 10 bases. Losses at the gene ends were 2 bases for V and 6 bases for J; bases not matched to a gene: 10. This CDR3 contains 16 residues. The germline V gene has CDR1 SGHTA and CDR2 FQGNSA. CDR3 region: CASSLRDRDRGGEQYF. The CDR3 coding sequence is TGTGCCAGCAGCTTAAGGGACCGGGACAGGGGAGGCGAGCAGTACTTC.

V is TRBV9 and J is TRBJ1-2; weak D call: TRBD1 (6 bases). There are 15 residues in the CDR3. The germline CDR1 and CDR2 sequences are SGDLS and YYNGEE. With 0 bases removed from V and 2 bases from J, the gap between germline ends came to 11 bases. For the CDR3, the DNA is TGTGCCAGCAGCGTAGCCGCGCAGGGGAACTATGGCTACACCTTC. Residues: CASSVAAQGNYGYTF.

The chain has TRBV5-1 and TRBJ2-1, with 8 positions matching TRBD2. The germline V gene has CDR1 SGHRS and CDR2 YFSETQ. This CDR3 contains 15 residues. With 4 bases clipped from V and 5 bases from J, the junction kept 8 bases outside the gene matches. The CDR3 DNA reads TGCGCCAGCAGCCGAAGCGGGAGTGACGACAATGAGCAGTTCTTC. It yields the protein CASSRSGSDDNEQFF.

This chain uses TRBV6-1 with TRBJ2-7, with D uncertain. Trimming cost V 6 bases and J 2 bases, with 8 bases left between them. This CDR3 comprises 12 residues. The germline V gene has CDR1 MNHNS and CDR2 SASEGT. CDR3 sequence (DNA): TGTGCCAGCAGGGGCCCGACCTACGAGCAGTACTTC. Protein sequence: CASRGPTYEQYF.

The chain links TRBV30 to TRBJ2-3; D perhaps matches TRBD2 (5 bases). Germline lookup yields CDR1 GTSNPN and CDR2 SVGIG (reference sequence). V was trimmed by 3 bases and J by 0 bases, leaving 10 bases between them. This CDR3 has 14 amino acids. The CDR3 loop reads CAWRERTSTDTQYF. The DNA for the CDR3 is TGTGCCTGGAGAGAGCGGACGAGCACAGATACGCAGTATTTT.

This clone was counted only a few times. V gene TRBV5-6 combines with J gene TRBJ2-7; 7 positions agree with TRBD1. Germline lookup yields CDR1 SGHDT and CDR2 YYEEEE. Germline trimming cut 4 bases from V and 1 base from J; bases unmatched to any gene: 5. This CDR3 is 14 amino acids long. The CDR3 DNA reads TGTGCCAGCAGCCGGACAGGCCTGTCCTACGAGCAGTACTTC. This codes for CASSRTGLSYEQYF.

The rearrangement joins TRBV6-1 to TRBJ1-1; 12 bases map to TRBD1. Germline V gives CDR1 MNHNS, CDR2 SASEGT. Trimming cost V 4 bases and J 4 bases; bases outside gene matches: 13. The length of the CDR3 is 18 residues. The CDR3 loop is CASSAPLGTGGRGTEAFF. CDR3 bases: TGTGCCAGCAGTGCGCCCCTCGGGACAGGGGGCAGAGGCACTGAAGCTTTCTTT.

The rearrangement joins TRBV29-1 to TRBJ2-3; a weak D match, TRBD2 (5 bases). The germline CDR1 and CDR2 sequences are SQVTM and ANQGSEA. Trimming stripped 3 bases from V and 2 bases from J, with 9 bases between. The CDR3 consists of 13 residues. The CDR3 loop is CSVDLRATDTQYF. The CDR3 DNA reads as TGCAGCGTTGATTTGAGGGCCACAGATACGCAGTATTTT.